Below, 17 T cell receptor beta chains from the same sample are listed, as sequenced in a study of shared clonotypes between healthy human individuals. Sequencing used immunoSEQ multiplex PCR; TCRdb keeps in-frame clones, though not all of them. The table shows about 2.1 million clones, with about 93% occurring only once. Terminally differentiated effector memory CD45RA+ cells were excluded from the naive CD8 cells, which were CD45RO-negative and positively selected for CCR7. Sequencing was done on a sample of naive CD8+ T cells from PBMCs. These receptor sequences come from a man aged 18 to 30 in good health. Some clones in this sample may be carry-over from other donors' samples.

V usage is TRBV6-5 and J usage is TRBJ2-3; D assignment may be TRBD1 or TRBD2 (5 bases each). The CDR3 is made up of 13 amino acids. Germline V CDR1 and CDR2: MNHEY, SVGAGI. Trimming took off 7 bases at V and 2 bases at J, with 10 bases between the two ends. CDR3 coding DNA: TGTGCCAGCAAGGGGAGACACACAGATACGCAGTATTTT. This codes for CASKGRHTDTQYF.

The genes are TRBV7-2 and TRBJ1-3; no reliable D call. This CDR3 is 15 amino acids long. V was cut by 1 base and J by 0 bases, with 7 bases left in between. Germline values: CDR1 SGHTA, CDR2 FQGNSA. This CDR3 is CASSLVANSGNTIYF. DNA for the CDR3: TGTGCCAGCAGCTTAGTCGCTAACTCTGGAAACACCATATATTTT.

This clone occurred once. This CDR3 is also generated by other DNA sequences in the sample. The chain uses TRBV9 and TRBJ2-7; 8 bases map to TRBD1. Germline CDR1 and CDR2: SGDLS and YYNGEE. This CDR3 has 14 residues. Losses at the gene ends were 2 bases for V and 3 bases for J; bases not matched to a gene: 4. In DNA, the CDR3 is TGTGCCAGCAGCGTTGGACAGGGTGACTACGAGCAGTACTTC. Translation gives CASSVGQGDYEQYF.

This clone was observed a single time. V usage is TRBV30 and J usage is TRBJ2-7; TRBD1 agrees at 9 bases. V lost 2 bases and J lost 3; bases outside the gene matches: 5. The CDR3 runs 14 residues. The V gene's germline CDR1 is GTSNPN and CDR2 SVGIG (reference sequence). CDR3 sequence (DNA): TGTGCCTGGAGTTACGGGACAGGGTACTACGAGCAGTACTTC. Amino acid sequence: CAWSYGTGYYEQYF. The whole variable domain, filled in from reference TRBV30 and TRBJ2-7, reads SQTIHQWPATLVQPVGSPLSLECTVEGTSNPNLYWYRQAAGRGLQLLFYSVGIGQISSEVPQNLSASRPQDRQFILSSKKLLLSDSGFYLCAWSYGTGYYEQYFGPGTRLTVT.

The rearrangement joins TRBV4-2 to TRBJ2-2; 12 bases are shared with TRBD2. V lost 0 bases to trimming and J lost 1 base; unmatched junction nucleotides: 3. CDR1 is LGHNA, CDR2 YNFKEQ, per germline. The CDR3 is 18 residues long. The CDR3 loop reads CASSQEQGLAGNTGELFF. The CDR3 nucleotides are TGTGCCAGCAGCCAAGAACAGGGACTAGCGGGGAACACCGGGGAGCTGTTTTTT.

V usage is TRBV28 and J usage is TRBJ2-7, with a possible D match to TRBD1 (6 bases). Trimming pared 5 bases from V and 3 bases from J, leaving 14 bases between. The CDR3 spans 14 residues. Germline V gives CDR1 MDHEN, CDR2 SYDVKM. This chain's CDR3 is CASSPTGRNYEQYF. The CDR3 DNA reads as TGTGCCAGCAGTCCCACAGGGCGAAACTACGAGCAGTACTTC.

The V and J genes are TRBV28 and TRBJ2-7; 14 bases align to TRBD2. The CDR3 runs 14 residues. Germline V lookup: CDR1 MDHEN, CDR2 SYDVKM. V gave up 7 bases and J gave up 12 bases; unmatched junction bases: 11. The CDR3 nucleotides read TGTGCCAGCAACCCGGGACTAGCGGGGGTGGGTCCGTACTTC. It yields the protein CASNPGLAGVGPYF.

The chain recombines TRBV27 with TRBJ1-5, with D possibly being TRBD1 (6 bases). Germline CDR1 reads MNHEY; CDR2 reads SMNVEV (reference sequence). CDR3 size: 15 residues. V lost 3 bases and J lost 7, with 16 bases in between. CDR3 in amino acids: CASSFSGQRRQPQHF. The CDR3 DNA is TGTGCCAGCAGTTTTTCCGGACAGAGGCGACAGCCCCAGCATTTT.

J is TRBJ1-2 and V is TRBV27; maybe TRBD1 (5 bases). The CDR3 length is 15 residues. Trimming stripped 3 bases from V and 4 bases from J, with 15 bases between. CDR1 and CDR2 from the germline V gene are MNHEY and SMNVEV (reference sequence). The CDR3 protein is CASSFGSGGAYGYTF. The DNA of the CDR3 is TGTGCCAGCAGTTTCGGGTCCGGAGGGGCCTATGGCTACACCTTC.

This clone appeared a single time. V and J are TRBV27 and TRBJ1-1; D is undetermined. The germline CDR1 and CDR2 sequences are MNHEY and SMNVEV (reference sequence). The ends were cut back, 7 bases at V and 1 base at J, with 16 bases in the middle. This CDR3 has 15 residues. The CDR3 coding sequence is TGTGCCAGCACTTTGACGGGCTTGAGGAACACTGAAGCTTTCTTT. It yields the protein CASTLTGLRNTEAFF.

The V and J genes are TRBV30 and TRBJ1-1; 8 bases are shared with TRBD1. Germline CDR1 reads GTSNPN; CDR2 reads SVGIG (reference sequence). V was clipped by 2 bases and J by 3 bases; unmatched bases: 14. The CDR3 has 17 residues. Here the CDR3 DNA reads TGTGCCTGGAGTCCTACGACAGGGACAGGAAGGTACACTGAAGCTTTCTTT. Encoded protein: CAWSPTTGTGRYTEAFF.

J is TRBJ2-3 and V is TRBV9; a possible D gene is TRBD2 (6 bases). This CDR3 comprises 16 residues. Trimming removed 1 base from V and 2 bases from J, with 14 bases in between. Germline CDR1 SGDLS, CDR2 YYNGEE. The DNA of the CDR3 is TGTGCCAGCAGCGTATTTAGCGGATCGAACACAGATACGCAGTATTTT. Translation gives CASSVFSGSNTDTQYF.

The genes are TRBV6-5 and TRBJ2-3, with a tentative D call TRBD1 (5 bases). CDR3 length: 16 amino acids. V lost 2 bases, J lost 2 bases, and 14 bases lay in between. The germline V gene has CDR1 MNHEY and CDR2 SVGAGI. CDR3 DNA: TGTGCCAGCAGTTACAGCCCAGCAGGGCACACAGATACGCAGTATTTT. This translates into CASSYSPAGHTDTQYF.

This clone occurred once. The chain links TRBV19 to TRBJ1-1, with D unclear. Germline loops: CDR1 LNHDA, CDR2 SQIVND (reference sequence). Between the trimmed V and J ends, which lost 4 bases and 0 bases, there was a span of 6 bases. This CDR3 is 13 amino acids long. CDR3: CASSNTVNTEAFF. CDR3 DNA sequence: TGTGCCAGTAGTAATACAGTGAACACTGAAGCTTTCTTT.

J is TRBJ2-5 and V is TRBV28, with D possibly TRBD2 on 5 matching bases. The CDR3 consists of 15 residues. Looked up from germline, CDR1 is MDHEN and CDR2 is SYDVKM. The V end was cut by 5 bases, the J end by 2 bases, with 15 bases between. CDR3 nucleotide sequence: TGTGCCAGCAGTGCCCTCCTAGCCTCGCAAGAGACCCAGTACTTC. Translated: CASSALLASQETQYF.

This rearrangement joins TRBV4-2 to TRBJ2-7; D is uncertain. The V gene's germline CDR1 is LGHNA and CDR2 YNFKEQ. CDR3 size: 14 residues. Trimming took off 4 bases at V and 4 bases at J, with 14 bases between the two ends. The DNA of the CDR3 is TGTGCCAGCAGCCTCCGGGTAGCTGAATACGAGCAGTACTTC. Its protein is CASSLRVAEYEQYF.

The chain uses TRBV6-5 and TRBJ2-7; the D is unclear. The V and J ends lost 0 bases and 5 bases respectively, with 14 bases between them. The CDR3 contains 15 residues. Germline CDR1 and CDR2: MNHEY and SVGAGI. CDR3 loop: CASSYSGLVPDEQYF. The CDR3 DNA sequence: TGTGCCAGCAGTTACTCCGGATTGGTCCCCGACGAGCAGTACTTC.